This entry features one T cell receptor beta chain sequence. The sample carries other DNA sequences with the same CDR3. The source of the sample is a study of shared clonotypes between healthy human individuals. Assay used: immunoSEQ multiplex PCR; TCRdb lists only in-frame clones, some missing. The data show hundreds of thousands of clones, 80% to 95% seen once. Naivety among CD8 cells was defined by CD45RO negativity and positive CCR7 selection, thereby excluding terminally differentiated effector memory CD45RA+ cells. Caucasian adults living in Nashville, Tennessee, provided all samples. V was pared by 3 bases and J by 3 bases, with 1 base of the junction left unmatched. The CDR3 length is 14 residues. Germline V gene lookup returns CDR1 LNHDA and CDR2 SQIVND (reference sequence).

The chain couples TRBV19 to TRBJ2-7; 11 bases are shared with TRBD2. The sequenced material came from naive CD8+ T cells sorted from blood. This clonotype was obtained from a man younger than 40 in good health. CDR3 DNA: TGTGCCAGTAGTATTGGGACTAGCGGCTACGAGCAGTACTTC. It encodes CASSIGTSGYEQYF. Filled out from reference TRBV19 and TRBJ2-7, the complete variable domain reads DGGITQSPKYLFRKEGQNVTLSCEQNLNHDAMYWYRQDPGQGLRLIYYSQIVNDFQKGDIAEGYSVSREKKESFPLTVTSAQKNPTAFYLCASSIGTSGYEQYFGPGTRLTVT.